Each of the 14 T cell receptor beta chains below was sequenced from the same sample in a study of immune cell composition in non-small cell lung cancer. Normal lung was taken at the farthest possible site, at least 3 cm from tumour. Clones were sequenced by immunoSEQ multiplex PCR, and TCRdb holds only the in-frame ones, with some missing. In the table there are some 970 clones, about three quarters of which are singletons. The source material was non-adjacent lung tissue. The receptors come from a human donor with non-small cell lung cancer.

The rearrangement joins TRBV28 to TRBJ2-5, with 9 bases aligning to TRBD2. Germline loops: CDR1 MDHEN, CDR2 SYDVKM. V gave up 6 bases and J gave up 1 base; unmatched junction bases: 6. The CDR3 length is 15 residues. The CDR3 DNA is TGTGCCAGCAGCAGCGGGGGGCGATCCCAAGAGACCCAGTACTTC. Translation gives CASSSGGRSQETQYF.

This clone appeared a single time. The chain uses TRBV10-3 and TRBJ2-6; either TRBD1 or TRBD2 may supply D (5 bases each). Trimming stripped 5 bases from V and 2 bases from J, with 13 bases between. The CDR3 is 16 residues long. Germline V CDR1 and CDR2: ENHRY, SYGVKD. The CDR3 DNA reads as TGTGCCATCAGTTTCGGGGCAAGAGCTGGGGCCAACGTCCTGACTTTC. Its protein product is CAISFGARAGANVLTF.

This chain uses TRBV14 with TRBJ2-5; D is uncertain. Germline assignment: CDR1 SGHDN and CDR2 FVKESK. The CDR3 sequence is 12 residues long. V lost 8 bases to trimming and J lost 5 bases, with 12 bases between them. The CDR3 reads CASGGRRETQYF. The DNA of the CDR3 is TGTGCCAGCGGCGGACGAAGGGAGACCCAGTACTTC.

This clone was seen a single time. V is TRBV15 and J is TRBJ2-5; D may be TRBD1 (6 bases). This CDR3 contains 14 residues. Germline V gives CDR1 LNHNV, CDR2 YYDKDF (reference sequence). V lost 4 bases and J 0 bases, leaving 9 bases between the germline ends. DNA for the CDR3: TGTGCCACCAGCAAAACAGGGTACCAAGAGACCCAGTACTTC. Its protein product is CATSKTGYQETQYF.

The chain joins TRBV5-6 to TRBJ2-1; D may match TRBD1 or TRBD2 (5 bases each). Germline V gene lookup returns CDR1 SGHDT and CDR2 YYEEEE. This CDR3 spans 16 amino acids. The V gene lost 4 bases and the J gene lost 4 bases, with 18 bases spanning the gap. For the CDR3, the DNA is TGTGCCAGCAGCATAGTCGGGGCGCGGATTTACAATGAGCAGTTCTTC. This translates into CASSIVGARIYNEQFF.

The V gene is TRBV7-2, the J gene TRBJ1-3; D uncertain. V shed 0 bases and J shed 11 bases, with 11 bases lying between them. Germline assignment: CDR1 SGHTA and CDR2 FQGNSA. The CDR3 has 13 amino acids. Here the CDR3 reads CASSLAVERSIYF. The CDR3, as DNA: TGTGCCAGCAGCTTAGCTGTAGAAAGGTCCATATATTTT.

This rearrangement joins TRBV9 to TRBJ2-3, with 16 nucleotides matching TRBD2. V gave up 3 bases and J gave up 2 bases; unmatched junction bases: 6. The germline gives CDR1 SGDLS, CDR2 YYNGEE. CDR3 length equals 18 residues. The CDR3 here is CASSAGTSGGGFTDTQYF. The CDR3 DNA follows: TGTGCCAGCAGCGCCGGGACTAGCGGGGGGGGCTTCACAGATACGCAGTATTTT.

The CDR3 is CASSEQGNEQYF. The CDR3 nucleotides are TGTGCCAGCAGCGAACAGGGTAACGAGCAGTACTTC. V usage is TRBV6-5 and J usage is TRBJ2-7, with D perhaps matching TRBD1 (6 bases). CDR1 is MNHEY, CDR2 SVGAGI, per germline. V was cut by 6 bases and J by 5 bases, with 11 bases left in between. This CDR3 is built from 12 residues.

The chain links TRBV5-4 to TRBJ1-6; 10 bases agree with TRBD1. The CDR3 has 16 residues. The ends lost 4 bases at V and 8 bases at J; junction bases unmatched: 9. In germline, CDR1 is SGHNT, CDR2 YYREEE (reference sequence). The CDR3 spells CASSPTGQGRDSPLHF. The DNA for the CDR3 is TGTGCCAGCAGCCCGACGGGACAGGGGCGTGATTCACCCCTCCACTTT.

The chain recombines TRBV28 with TRBJ1-1; D is undetermined. This CDR3 region has 13 residues. The V and J ends lost 6 bases and 9 bases respectively, with 17 bases between them. In germline, CDR1 is MDHEN, CDR2 SYDVKM. CDR3 nucleotide sequence: TGTGCCAGCAGCCCTAACGAGGAAGGAAAAGCTTTCTTT. It codes for CASSPNEEGKAFF. The full variable domain, its missing parts supplied by reference TRBV28 and TRBJ1-1, is DVKVTQSSRYLVKRTGEKVFLECVQDMDHENMFWYRQDPGLGLRLIYFSYDVKMKEKGDIPEGYSVSREKKERFSLILESASTNQTSMYLCASSPNEEGKAFFGQGTRLTVV.

The V call is TRBV5-4, the J call TRBJ2-3; 11 bases align to TRBD2. CDR3 length equals 16 residues. Germline trimming cut 3 bases from V and 5 bases from J; bases unmatched to any gene: 8. CDR1 and CDR2 (germline): SGHNT, YYREEE (reference sequence). CDR3 region: CASSSTSGGRGDTQYF. CDR3 DNA: TGTGCCAGCAGCTCTACTAGCGGGGGCCGAGGAGATACGCAGTATTTT. Supplemented by reference TRBV5-4 and TRBJ2-3, the full variable domain reads ETGVTQSPTHLIKTRGQQVTLRCSSQSGHNTVSWYQQALGQGPQFIFQYYREEENGRGNFPPRFSGLQFPNYSSELNVNALELDDSALYLCASSSTSGGRGDTQYFGPGTRLTVL.

This chain connects TRBV7-2 to TRBJ1-3; no firm D call. There are 17 residues in the CDR3. V was pared by 0 bases and J by 0 bases, with 12 bases between. Germline assignment: CDR1 SGHTA and CDR2 FQGNSA. The CDR3 region has the DNA TGTGCCAGCAGCTTAGCGCCCGCGGTCTTCTCTGGAAACACCATATATTTT. Protein sequence: CASSLAPAVFSGNTIYF.

V and J are TRBV4-2 and TRBJ2-4; D is tentatively TRBD1 or TRBD2 (7 bases each). This CDR3 has 16 residues. With 4 bases removed from V and 0 bases from J, the gap between germline ends came to 13 bases. Germline CDR1 LGHNA, CDR2 YNFKEQ. CDR3 DNA sequence: TGTGCCAGCAGCCCTCAGGGGGGGCTAGCCAAAAACATTCAGTACTTC. It encodes CASSPQGGLAKNIQYF.

The chain recombines TRBV7-3 with TRBJ2-1; 13 bases line up with TRBD2. Germline assignment: CDR1 SGHTA and CDR2 FQGTGA. The CDR3 extends over 14 amino acids. J gave up 7 bases and V 5 bases, and 2 bases lay outside the gene matches. The CDR3 region is CASSPTSGGNEQFF. CDR3 sequence (DNA): TGTGCCAGCAGCCCGACTAGCGGGGGGAATGAGCAGTTCTTC. Variable domain in full (rest from reference TRBV7-3 and TRBJ2-1): GAGVSQTPSNKVTEKGKYVELRCDPISGHTALYWYRQSLGQGPEFLIYFQGTGAADDSGLPNDRFFAVRPEGSVSTLKIQRTERGDSAVYLCASSPTSGGNEQFFGPGTRLTVL.